Listed below are T cell receptor beta chains from one sample, sequenced in a study of blood T cell repertoires in COVID-19. Assay: immunoSEQ multiplex PCR; the TCRdb copy retains only in-frame clones and omits some. This sample yields 100,000 to 150,000 clones, of which roughly four fifths are seen a single time; over 4.5% belongs to the top ten. The sequenced sample was peripheral blood. The source of these receptors is a man aged 55 to 69 with acute or convalescent COVID-19. CDR3s include the opening cysteine and the closing phenylalanine or tryptophan. D genes are given only for firm matches. Size is omitted from some rows. Given values are once, few, many or a class for expanded clones.

J gene,D gene,V gene,clone size,CDR3 length,CDR3 DNA,CDR3 protein
TRBJ1-6,NA,TRBV9,NA,15,TGTGCCAGCAGCGCCGTTAAAGGGGGTAATTCACCCCTCCACTTT,CASSAVKGGNSPLHF
TRBJ1-2,TRBD1,TRBV10-3,few,15,TGTGCCATCAGCGACAGGGATCGGGGGTACTATGGCTACACCTTC,CAISDRDRGYYGYTF
TRBJ1-5,NA,TRBV5-1,once,15,TGCGCCAGCAGCTTGGGGGAGAATAGCAATCAGCCCCAGCATTTT,CASSLGENSNQPQHF
TRBJ1-2,TRBD1,TRBV28,NA,15,TGTGCCAGCAGGTATCCGACAGGGGGTCACTATGGCTACACCTTC,CASRYPTGGHYGYTF
TRBJ1-1,TRBD1,TRBV4-1,NA,17,TGCGCCAGCAGCCATGCCGTGAGGACAGGGGGCAATATTGGAGCTTTCTTT,CASSHAVRTGGNIGAFF
TRBJ1-1,TRBD1,TRBV16,many,13,TGTGCCAGCACCGGGACAGCGAACACTGAAGCTTTCTTT,CASTGTANTEAFF
TRBJ2-1,NA,TRBV20-1,NA,11,TGCAGTGCTGCAGGGGGAGGTGAGCAGTTCTTC,CSAAGGGEQFF
TRBJ1-2,TRBD1,TRBV27,NA,14,TGTGCCAGCAGTTACAGGGGGCTGAACTATGGCTACACCTTC,CASSYRGLNYGYTF
TRBJ2-1,NA,TRBV25-1,NA,13,TGTGCCAGCAATAGACAGGCCTACAATGAGCAGTTCTTC,CASNRQAYNEQFF
TRBJ1-1,NA,TRBV12-3/TRBV12-4,NA,13,TGTGCCAGCAGTTTGAGGCAGCACACTGAAGCTTTCTTT,CASSLRQHTEAFF
TRBJ2-5,TRBD1,TRBV7-9,NA,16,TGTGCCAGCAGCTTCACTCTAACCGACAGGGGTGAGACCCAGTACTTC,CASSFTLTDRGETQYF
TRBJ2-3,NA,TRBV29-1,many,13,TGCAGCGATCCCACGCGCGGGGCAGATACGCAGTATTTT,CSDPTRGADTQYF
TRBJ1-5,NA,TRBV19,NA,17,TGTGCCAGTAGTCCCACTAATCTACAGGGAAGCAATCAGCCCCAGCATTTT,CASSPTNLQGSNQPQHF
TRBJ1-1,NA,TRBV6-1,once,12,TGTGCCAGCAGTGAATTCACCAGTGAAGCTTTCTTT,CASSEFTSEAFF
TRBJ2-3,NA,TRBV19,once,15,TGTGCCAGTAGTTTAACGGGACAACGCACAGATACGCAGTATTTT,CASSLTGQRTDTQYF
TRBJ1-1,NA,TRBV7-8,NA,14,TGTGCCAGCAACCCCCTGGGGGCAAACACTGAAGCTTTCTTT,CASNPLGANTEAFF
TRBJ2-7,TRBD2,TRBV30,NA,18,TGTGCCTGGGCAACGCGAGTTAGCGGGGGCAAGTTTTCTTACGAGCAGTACTTC,CAWATRVSGGKFSYEQYF
TRBJ2-2,TRBD2,TRBV14,NA,18,TGTGCCAGCAGCCAAGATAGTAGGCAGCGGGGACCCACCGGGGAGCTGTTTTTT,CASSQDSRQRGPTGELFF
TRBJ1-1,NA,TRBV15,few,12,TGTGCCACTAGTACAGAGAACACTGAAGCTTTCTTT,CATSTENTEAFF
TRBJ2-7,NA,TRBV6-5,NA,14,TGTGCCAGCAGTACCGGGACTGCGTCGTACGAGCAGTACTTC,CASSTGTASYEQYF
TRBJ1-1,NA,TRBV4-1,NA,14,TGCGCCAGCAGCCATGACGGGTCTGGCGGTGAAGCTTTCTTT,CASSHDGSGGEAFF
TRBJ1-4,NA,TRBV9,NA,17,TGTGCCAGCAGCGTTGGGGGGGACTTTGCAACTAATGAAAAACTGTTTTTT,CASSVGGDFATNEKLFF
TRBJ1-5,TRBD1,TRBV19,NA,16,TGTGCCAGTAGTATGGTCCGAGACAGGGCAAATCAGCCCCAGCATTTT,CASSMVRDRANQPQHF
TRBJ2-5,TRBD2,TRBV7-9,NA,15,TGTGCCAGCAGCTTACTTAGCGGGGCAAGAGAGACCCAGTACTTC,CASSLLSGARETQYF
TRBJ1-2,NA,TRBV4-1,NA,14,TGCGCCAGCAGCCAAGTACAGGTTCCCTATGGCTACACCTTC,CASSQVQVPYGYTF
TRBJ1-4,NA,TRBV5-1,NA,16,TGCGCCAGCAGCTTGAGTCGCCCAGGGCCTAATGAAAAACTGTTTTTT,CASSLSRPGPNEKLFF
TRBJ2-1,TRBD2,TRBV2,NA,19,TGTGCCAGCACCATACTTAAAAGAGGTCTAGCGGGATTATACAATGAGCAGTTCTTC,CASTILKRGLAGLYNEQFF
TRBJ1-4,TRBD1,TRBV14,NA,15,TGTGCCAGCAGCCGAGACAGGGGGCGAAGTGAAAAACTGTTTTTT,CASSRDRGRSEKLFF
TRBJ2-5,NA,TRBV14,NA,13,TGTGCCAGCAGAACCCGGGGAGAGGAGACCCAGTACTTC,CASRTRGEETQYF
TRBJ2-5,TRBD2,TRBV5-4,NA,17,TGTGCCAGCAGCTCCCCGGGAGCTAGCGGGGCACAAGAGACCCAGTACTTC,CASSSPGASGAQETQYF
TRBJ1-2,NA,TRBV6-5,once,12,TGTGCCAGCAACAGGGCGAGCTATGGCTACACCTTC,CASNRASYGYTF
TRBJ1-2,TRBD1,TRBV3-1/TRBV3-2,NA,15,TGTGCCAGCAGCTCGAACAGGGGGACGTATTATGGCTACACCTTC,CASSSNRGTYYGYTF
TRBJ2-1,NA,TRBV5-6,NA,14,TGTGCCAGCAGCTTGGTTGGGGGCAACAATGAGCAGTTCTTC,CASSLVGGNNEQFF
TRBJ2-1,NA,TRBV2,NA,14,TGTGCCAGCAGTGTTGGTAGCTCCTACAATGAGCAGTTCTTC,CASSVGSSYNEQFF
TRBJ2-7,TRBD2,TRBV6-5,NA,15,TGTGCCAGCAGCCCGAGGACTAGCGGGACCTACGAGCAGTACTTC,CASSPRTSGTYEQYF
TRBJ2-7,NA,TRBV7-2,NA,16,TGTGCCAGCAGCTTAGGTTGGGCAGGGCTTTCCTACGAGCAGTACTTC,CASSLGWAGLSYEQYF
TRBJ2-5,TRBD1,TRBV2,NA,15,TGTGCCAGCAAAACCGGGACAGGACTCCAAGAGACCCAGTACTTC,CASKTGTGLQETQYF
TRBJ1-6,NA,TRBV2,NA,16,TGTGCCAGCAGCGACTTCCTGAGCTCCTATAATTCACCCCTCCACTTT,CASSDFLSSYNSPLHF
TRBJ2-7,NA,TRBV5-1,NA,17,TGCGCCAGCAGCTTGGTTACAGGGGGGCTAGCGGCCTACGAGCAGTACTTC,CASSLVTGGLAAYEQYF
TRBJ2-7,TRBD1,TRBV18,NA,16,TGTGCCAGCTCACCCCCCGGGACAGGGTCCTCCTACGAGCAGTACTTC,CASSPPGTGSSYEQYF
TRBJ1-1,NA,TRBV28,NA,13,TGTGCCAGCAGTTCCAGGGGACGGCCTGAAGCTTTCTTT,CASSSRGRPEAFF
TRBJ1-4,NA,TRBV24-1,NA,14,TGTGCCACCAGTGAACGGAGCTCTAATGAAAAACTGTTTTTT,CATSERSSNEKLFF
TRBJ2-2,TRBD1,TRBV9,NA,16,TGTGCCAGCACCTCCCGGGACAGGGGGTTATCCGGGGAGCTGTTTTTT,CASTSRDRGLSGELFF
TRBJ2-4,NA,TRBV7-2,NA,16,TGTGCCAGCAGCTTAGGACCGGGTTTAGACAAAAACATTCAGTACTTC,CASSLGPGLDKNIQYF
TRBJ2-2,NA,TRBV2,NA,14,TGTGCCAGCACCTTCGGACGGGGTTCCCCAGGGCTGTTTTTT,CASTFGRGSPGLFF
TRBJ1-1,NA,TRBV7-3,once,15,TGTGCCAGCAGCCCCGCGAGCGACCTATACACTGAAGCTTTCTTT,CASSPASDLYTEAFF
TRBJ2-2,TRBD1,TRBV30,few,14,TGTGCCTGGGGGCGACAGGGCAACACCGGGGAGCTGTTTTTT,CAWGRQGNTGELFF
TRBJ2-1,NA,TRBV11-2,NA,15,TGTGCCAGCAGCCGTAGCGGAGGCTCCTACAATGAGCAGTTCTTC,CASSRSGGSYNEQFF
TRBJ2-2,NA,TRBV7-3,NA,15,TGTGCCAGCAGCCCCACCCCACTAGCCCCCGGGGAGCTGTTTTTT,CASSPTPLAPGELFF
TRBJ1-4,TRBD1,TRBV30,NA,15,TGTGCCTTCGAATCGCGGACAGGGGAGGTTGAAAAACTGTTTTTT,CAFESRTGEVEKLFF
TRBJ1-1,NA,TRBV30,NA,17,TGTGCCTGGAGTGTATATATTCAGGGTCCGGAGAACACTGAAGCTTTCTTT,CAWSVYIQGPENTEAFF
TRBJ2-2,TRBD2,TRBV29-1,NA,15,TGCAGCGCCACGGGGGGGCTACTTAACACCGGGGAGCTGTTTTTT,CSATGGLLNTGELFF
TRBJ2-2,NA,TRBV3-1/TRBV3-2,NA,14,TGTGCCAGCAGCCCGAGTAGGAGTACCGGGGAGCTGTTTTTT,CASSPSRSTGELFF
TRBJ1-1,TRBD1,TRBV30,once,15,TGTGCCTGGAGTGTACCTGGGACAGGGACCAAGACATCTTTCTTT,CAWSVPGTGTKTSFF
TRBJ2-1,TRBD2,TRBV6-4,NA,15,TGTGCCAGCAGCAAACTAGCGGGATCCTACAATGAGCAGTTCTTC,CASSKLAGSYNEQFF
TRBJ2-7,NA,TRBV6-1,few,15,TGTGCCAGCAGTGAATTATTGGACAGCTACTACGAGCAGTACTTC,CASSELLDSYYEQYF
TRBJ2-1,NA,TRBV10-1,few,14,TGCGCCAGCAGTGAGCCAGGGGAATCATATGAGCAGTTCTTC,CASSEPGESYEQFF